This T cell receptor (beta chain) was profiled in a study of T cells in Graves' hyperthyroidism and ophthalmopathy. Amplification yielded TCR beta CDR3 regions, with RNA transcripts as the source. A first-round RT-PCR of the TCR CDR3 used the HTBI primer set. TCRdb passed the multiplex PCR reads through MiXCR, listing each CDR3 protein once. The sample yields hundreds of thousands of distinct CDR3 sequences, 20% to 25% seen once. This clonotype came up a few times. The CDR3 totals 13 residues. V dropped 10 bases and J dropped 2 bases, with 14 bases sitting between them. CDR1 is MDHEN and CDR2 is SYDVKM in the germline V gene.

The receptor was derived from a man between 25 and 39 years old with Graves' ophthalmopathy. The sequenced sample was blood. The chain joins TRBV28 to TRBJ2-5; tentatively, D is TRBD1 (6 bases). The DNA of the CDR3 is TGTGCCACCTTTGGGGGCCATCAAGAGACCCAGTACTTC. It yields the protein CATFGGHQETQYF.